This entry lists 6 T cell receptor beta chains sequenced from one sample in a study of shared clonotypes between healthy human individuals. The method was immunoSEQ multiplex PCR; TCRdb's version includes in-frame clones alone and lacks a portion of them. This sample yields 2 million to 2.5 million clones, of which 80% to 95% are seen a single time; under 0.45% belongs to the top ten. Material: naive CD4+ T cells from PBMCs. The subset was: CD45RA+ positively selected. The receptors were sampled from a man between 18 and 29 years old in good health. Some clones in this sample may be carry-over from other donors' samples.

The chain carries TRBV5-4 and TRBJ2-7; a weak D match, TRBD1 (6 bases). Germline V gene lookup returns CDR1 SGHNT and CDR2 YYREEE (reference sequence). The CDR3 loop spans 16 amino acids. V was pared by 4 bases and J by 5 bases, with 22 bases between. CDR3 in DNA: TGTGCCAGCAGCCCCCCGGGCGCTCAGGGGACGCACGAGCAGTACTTC. It specifies CASSPPGAQGTHEQYF.

This chain's CDR3 is CASSPSLLAGGTDTQYF. The CDR3 DNA is TGTGCCAGCAGCCCAAGTTTACTAGCGGGGGGCACAGATACGCAGTATTTT. The chain joins TRBV7-9 to TRBJ2-3; 11 bases match TRBD2. In germline, CDR1 is SEHNR, CDR2 FQNEAQ (reference sequence). This CDR3 region has 17 residues. Trimming removed 5 bases from V and 1 base from J; junction bases left unmatched: 8.

The genes are TRBV28 and TRBJ1-2; no reliable D call. The CDR3 loop spans 15 amino acids. Germline V gene data show CDR1 as MDHEN and CDR2 as SYDVKM. The germline V and J ends were trimmed by 7 bases and 4 bases, with 19 bases remaining between them. The CDR3 bases are TGTGCCAGCACCCCCCACAGCCCCTTTGGCTATGGCTACACCTTC. It yields the protein CASTPHSPFGYGYTF.

Worth noting for this clone: Other DNA sequences in this sample translate to the same CDR3. This sequence joins TRBV5-1 and TRBJ2-7, with D maybe TRBD2 (6 bases). The CDR3 is 12 amino acids. Germline V gene lookup returns CDR1 SGHRS and CDR2 YFSETQ. Trimming cost V 4 bases and J 2 bases, with 7 bases left between them. The CDR3 nucleotides are TGCGCCAGCAGCCCGGGGGCCTACGAGCAGTACTTC. Its protein product is CASSPGAYEQYF. Full variable domain (remainder filled in from reference TRBV5-1 and TRBJ2-7): KAGVTQTPRYLIKTRGQQVTLSCSPISGHRSVSWYQQTPGQGLQFLFEYFSETQRNKGNFPGRFSGRQFSNSRSEMNVSTLELGDSALYLCASSPGAYEQYFGPGTRLTVT.

The chain carries TRBV5-1 and TRBJ2-3, with D possibly TRBD2 on 6 matching bases. Germline CDR1 SGHRS, CDR2 YFSETQ. CDR3 length: 14 amino acids. V lost 6 bases and J 2 bases, leaving 13 bases between the germline ends. CDR3 nucleotides: TGCGCCAGCACCCGGGCGGGGTACACAGATACGCAGTATTTT. This encodes CASTRAGYTDTQYF.

The J gene is TRBJ2-5, the V gene TRBV19; 7 nucleotides line up with TRBD1. In germline, CDR1 is LNHDA, CDR2 SQIVND (reference sequence). Germline trimming cut 7 bases from V and 1 base from J; bases unmatched to any gene: 9. CDR3 length: 15 amino acids. CDR3 DNA: TGTGCCAGTAAACAGGGGTACGCAGCCCAAGAGACCCAGTACTTC. It translates to CASKQGYAAQETQYF.